A selection of T cell receptor beta chains follows, all from one sample in a study of blood T cell repertoires in COVID-19. Data came from immunoSEQ multiplex PCR; TCRdb stores just in-frame clones and leaves some out. The sample records approximately 150,000 clones, about 87% being singletons. The sequenced material came from peripheral blood. These receptors came from a human donor in a cohort sampled during active COVID-19. CDR3s leave out the opening cysteine and the closing phenylalanine or tryptophan. Each record gives: V gene, CDR3 length, CDR3 protein.

V gene: TRBV30
CDR3 length: 10
CDR3 protein: AWGGGQGGYT

V gene: TRBV5-1
CDR3 length: 12
CDR3 protein: ASSWGQGSTEAF

V gene: TRBV5-8
CDR3 length: 11
CDR3 protein: ASSLAGNYGYT

V gene: TRBV5-1
CDR3 length: 16
CDR3 protein: AFPRPGQGPMGNQPQH

V gene: TRBV4-3
CDR3 length: 14
CDR3 protein: ASSLQQGTTNEKLF

V gene: TRBV4-3
CDR3 length: 14
CDR3 protein: ASSQSGQGTLNTIY

V gene: TRBV7-7
CDR3 length: 14
CDR3 protein: ASSLRNDRVKEKLF

V gene: TRBV7-9
CDR3 length: 12
CDR3 protein: ASSLGGRNEKLF

V gene: TRBV2
CDR3 length: 12
CDR3 protein: ASNEDRGYQPQH

V gene: TRBV7-9
CDR3 length: 11
CDR3 protein: ASSSTGFQPQH

V gene: TRBV7-3
CDR3 length: 16
CDR3 protein: ASSFLPTDQDSYNEQF